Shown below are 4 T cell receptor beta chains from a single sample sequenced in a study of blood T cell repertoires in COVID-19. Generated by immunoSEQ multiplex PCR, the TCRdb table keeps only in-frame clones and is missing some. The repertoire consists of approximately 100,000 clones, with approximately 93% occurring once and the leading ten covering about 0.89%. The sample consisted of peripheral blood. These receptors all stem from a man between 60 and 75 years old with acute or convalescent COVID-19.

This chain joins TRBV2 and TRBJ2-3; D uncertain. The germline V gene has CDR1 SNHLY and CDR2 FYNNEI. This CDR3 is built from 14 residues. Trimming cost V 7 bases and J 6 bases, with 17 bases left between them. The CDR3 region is CASKRSGGSDTQYF. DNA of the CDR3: TGTGCCAGCAAGAGGAGTGGTGGCTCTGATACGCAGTATTTT.

CDR3 amino acids: CASSRGQNRRETQYF. DNA of the CDR3: TGTGCCAGCAGCCGCGGACAGAATCGGCGAGAGACCCAGTACTTC. The chain joins TRBV6-5 to TRBJ2-5; tentatively, D is TRBD1 (6 bases). CDR1 is MNHEY and CDR2 is SVGAGI in the germline V gene. The CDR3 consists of 15 residues. V was cut by 6 bases and J by 4 bases, with 18 bases left in between.

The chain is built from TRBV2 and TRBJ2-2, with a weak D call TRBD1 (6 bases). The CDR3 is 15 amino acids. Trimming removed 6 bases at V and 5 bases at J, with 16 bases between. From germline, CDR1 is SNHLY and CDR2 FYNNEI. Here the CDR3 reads CASRATGMSTGELFF. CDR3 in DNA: TGTGCCAGCAGGGCCACAGGGATGAGTACCGGGGAGCTGTTTTTT. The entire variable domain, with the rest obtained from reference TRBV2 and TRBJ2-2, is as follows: EPEVTQTPSHQVTQMGQEVILRCVPISNHLYFYWYRQILGQKVEFLVSFYNNEISEKSEIFDDQFSVERPDGSNFTLKIRSTKLEDSAMYFCASRATGMSTGELFFGEGSRLTVL.

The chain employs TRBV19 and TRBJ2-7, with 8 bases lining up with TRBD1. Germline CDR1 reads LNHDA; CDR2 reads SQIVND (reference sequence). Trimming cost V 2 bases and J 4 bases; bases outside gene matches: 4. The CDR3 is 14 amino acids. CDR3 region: CASSIPGGIYEQYV. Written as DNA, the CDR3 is TGTGCCAGTAGTATACCAGGGGGCATTTACGAGCAGTACGTC.